This T cell receptor beta chain originates from a study of blood T cell repertoires in COVID-19. Study at large: There were acute and convalescent COVID-19 samples, and they came from the United States, Italy and Spain. PBMCs, B-cell-depleted T cells, or T cells provided the cDNA or gDNA that made up the material.

Original data processing: Reference gene primers were amplified, and this amplification served to estimate nucleated cell counts. Clones were sequenced by immunoSEQ multiplex PCR, and TCRdb holds only the in-frame ones, with some missing. Clonal size and the V and J genes are those of that table, whereas D and trimming came from the DNA. In the table there are roughly 250,000 clones, 70% to 75% of which are singletons. The CDR3 runs 15 residues. After removal of 6 bases from V and 0 bases from J, the junction contained 4 bases not matched to a gene. The germline gives CDR1 SGHAT, CDR2 FQNNGV. The source is a woman aged 80 or over with acute or convalescent COVID-19. V gene TRBV11-2 combines with J gene TRBJ2-1, with TRBD1 matching over 8 bases. The sample comprised peripheral blood. CDR3 nucleotide sequence: TGTGCCAGCAGTCGGACAGGGACCTCCTACAATGAGCAGTTCTTC. Amino acid sequence: CASSRTGTSYNEQFF.